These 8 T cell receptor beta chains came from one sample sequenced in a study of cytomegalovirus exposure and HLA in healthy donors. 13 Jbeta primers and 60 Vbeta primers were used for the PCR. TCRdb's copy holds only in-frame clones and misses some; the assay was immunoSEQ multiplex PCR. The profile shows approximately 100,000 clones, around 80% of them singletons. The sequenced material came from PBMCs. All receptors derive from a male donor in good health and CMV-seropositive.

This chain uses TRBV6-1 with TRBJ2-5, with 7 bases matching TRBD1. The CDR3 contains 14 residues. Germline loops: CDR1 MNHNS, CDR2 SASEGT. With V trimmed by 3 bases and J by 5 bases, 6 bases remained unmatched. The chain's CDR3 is CASSERGLGETQYF. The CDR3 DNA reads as TGTGCCAGCAGTGAGAGGGGGCTCGGGGAGACCCAGTACTTC.

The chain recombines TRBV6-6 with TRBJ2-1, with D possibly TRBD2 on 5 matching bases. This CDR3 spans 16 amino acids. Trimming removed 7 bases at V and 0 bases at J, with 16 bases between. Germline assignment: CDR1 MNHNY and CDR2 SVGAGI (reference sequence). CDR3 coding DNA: TGTGCCAGCAAGTTACAGTTAGCGAGCTCCTACAATGAGCAGTTCTTC. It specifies CASKLQLASSYNEQFF.

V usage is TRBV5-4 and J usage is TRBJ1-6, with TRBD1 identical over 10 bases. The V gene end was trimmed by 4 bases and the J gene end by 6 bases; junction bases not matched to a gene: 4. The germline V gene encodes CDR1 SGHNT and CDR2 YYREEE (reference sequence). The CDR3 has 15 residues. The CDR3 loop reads CASSADRGRNSPLHF. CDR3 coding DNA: TGTGCCAGCAGCGCAGACAGGGGGCGTAATTCACCCCTCCACTTT.

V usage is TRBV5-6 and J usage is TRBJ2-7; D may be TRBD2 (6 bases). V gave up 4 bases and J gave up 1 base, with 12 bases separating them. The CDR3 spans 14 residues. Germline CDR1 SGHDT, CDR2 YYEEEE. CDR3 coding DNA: TGTGCCAGCAGCCCCGGGACTTTTTCCTACGAGCAGTACTTC. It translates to CASSPGTFSYEQYF. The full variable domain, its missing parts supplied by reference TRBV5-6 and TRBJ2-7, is DAGVTQSPTHLIKTRGQQVTLRCSPKSGHDTVSWYQQALGQGPQFIFQYYEEEERQRGNFPDRFSGHQFPNYSSELNVNALLLGDSALYLCASSPGTFSYEQYFGPGTRLTVT.

CDR3: CASSQDQGASRGYTF. As DNA, the CDR3 is TGCGCCAGCAGCCAAGATCAGGGGGCAAGTCGTGGCTACACCTTC. The chain is built from TRBV4-1 and TRBJ1-2; TRBD1 matches at 8 bases. Germline V gene lookup returns CDR1 MGHRA and CDR2 YSYEKL. CDR3 size: 15 residues. J was trimmed by 7 bases and V by 0 bases; bases with no gene match: 7.

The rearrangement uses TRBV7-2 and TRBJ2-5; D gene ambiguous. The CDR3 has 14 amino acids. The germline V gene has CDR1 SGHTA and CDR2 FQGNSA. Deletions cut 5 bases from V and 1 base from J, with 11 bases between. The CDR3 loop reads CASSVTQTQETQYF. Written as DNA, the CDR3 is TGTGCCAGCAGCGTAACACAAACCCAAGAGACCCAGTACTTC.

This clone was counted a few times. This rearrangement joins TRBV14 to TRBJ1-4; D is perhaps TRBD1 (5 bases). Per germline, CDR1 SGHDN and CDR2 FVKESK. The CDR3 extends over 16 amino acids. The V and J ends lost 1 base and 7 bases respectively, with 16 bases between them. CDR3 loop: CASSQAGSRVGEKLFF. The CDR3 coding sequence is TGTGCCAGCAGCCAAGCCGGGAGCAGGGTTGGTGAAAAACTGTTTTTT.

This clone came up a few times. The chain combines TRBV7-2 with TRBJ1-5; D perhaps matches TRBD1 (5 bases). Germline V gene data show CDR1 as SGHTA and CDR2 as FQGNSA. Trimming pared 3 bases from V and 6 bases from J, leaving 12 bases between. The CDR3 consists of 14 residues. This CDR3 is CASSFPGIGQPQHF. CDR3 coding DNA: TGTGCCAGCAGCTTTCCAGGGATTGGTCAGCCCCAGCATTTT.